This entry describes one T cell receptor (beta chain). The target antigen is unknown. The source of the sample is a study of radiotherapy plus CTLA-4 blockade in lung cancer. The wider study: The study recorded objective responses in around a sixth of patients and disease control in about 31%. Overall study results and limits: Together with interferon-beta, which increased in serum after radiation, early dynamic changes in blood T cell clones were reportedly the best predictors of response. After radiotherapy and ipilimumab, tumor-derived clones expanded in peripheral blood.

TCRdb's copy holds only in-frame clones and misses some; the assay was immunoSEQ multiplex PCR. Of about 51,000 clones in the sample, 77% were seen once. This CDR3 spans 13 amino acids. Trimming left V 1 base short and J 4 bases short, with 4 bases between. Germline V gives CDR1 LGHNA, CDR2 YSLEER. CTLA-4 blockade using ipilimumab, together with focal radiation, was received by patients with chemo-refractory metastatic non-small-cell lung cancer. This receptor was taken from a human donor with non-small cell lung cancer whose response to radiotherapy plus ipilimumab could not be evaluated. The specimen was peripheral blood, collected from a patient treated with radiotherapy plus ipilimumab. V gene TRBV4-3 combines with J gene TRBJ2-2; no clear D. Here the CDR3 DNA reads TGCGCCAGCAGCCAAGTGAGCACCGGGGAGCTGTTTTTT. It specifies CASSQVSTGELFF.